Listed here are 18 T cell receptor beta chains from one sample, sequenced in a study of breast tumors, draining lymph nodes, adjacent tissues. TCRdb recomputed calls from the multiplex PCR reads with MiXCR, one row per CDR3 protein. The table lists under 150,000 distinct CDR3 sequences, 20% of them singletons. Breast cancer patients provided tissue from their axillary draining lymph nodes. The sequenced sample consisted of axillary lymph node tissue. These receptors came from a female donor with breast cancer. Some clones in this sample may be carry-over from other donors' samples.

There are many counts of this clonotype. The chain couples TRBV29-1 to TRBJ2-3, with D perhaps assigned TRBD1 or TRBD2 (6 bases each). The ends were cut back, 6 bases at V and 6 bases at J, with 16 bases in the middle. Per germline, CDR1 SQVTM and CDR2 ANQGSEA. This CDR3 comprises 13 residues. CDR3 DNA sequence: TGCAGCGTAAACAGGGTGAGCGGGGATACGCAGTATTTT. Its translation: CSVNRVSGDTQYF.

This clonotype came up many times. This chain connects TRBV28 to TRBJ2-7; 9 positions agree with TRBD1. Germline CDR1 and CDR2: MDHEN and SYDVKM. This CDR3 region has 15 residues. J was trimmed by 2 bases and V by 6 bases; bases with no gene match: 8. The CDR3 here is CASRTTGTGTYEQYF. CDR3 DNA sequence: TGTGCCAGCAGAACGACCGGGACAGGGACCTACGAGCAGTACTTC.

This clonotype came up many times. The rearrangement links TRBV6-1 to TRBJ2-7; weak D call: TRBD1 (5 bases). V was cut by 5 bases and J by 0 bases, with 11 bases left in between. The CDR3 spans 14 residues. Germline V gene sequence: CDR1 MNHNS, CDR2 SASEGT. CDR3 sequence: CASSLDRSSYEQYF. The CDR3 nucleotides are TGTGCCAGCAGTCTCGACAGAAGCTCCTACGAGCAGTACTTC.

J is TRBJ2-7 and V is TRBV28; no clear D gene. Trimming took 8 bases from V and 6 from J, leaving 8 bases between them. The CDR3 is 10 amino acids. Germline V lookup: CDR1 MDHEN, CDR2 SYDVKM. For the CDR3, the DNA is TGTGCCAGCGGGTATACCGAGCAGTACTTC. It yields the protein CASGYTEQYF.

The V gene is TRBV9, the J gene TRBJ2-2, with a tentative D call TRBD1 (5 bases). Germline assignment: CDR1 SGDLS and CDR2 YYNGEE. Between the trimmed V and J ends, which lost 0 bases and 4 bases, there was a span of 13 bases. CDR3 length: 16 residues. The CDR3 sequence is CASSVVATAGTGELFF. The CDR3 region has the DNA TGTGCCAGCAGCGTAGTCGCGACAGCAGGCACCGGGGAGCTGTTTTTT.

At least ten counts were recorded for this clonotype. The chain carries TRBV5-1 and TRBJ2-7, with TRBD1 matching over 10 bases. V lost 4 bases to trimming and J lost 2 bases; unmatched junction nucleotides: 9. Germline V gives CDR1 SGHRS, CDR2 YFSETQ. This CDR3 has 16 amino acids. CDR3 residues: CASSPRMGTGAYEQYF. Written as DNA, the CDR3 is TGCGCCAGCAGCCCGAGGATGGGGACAGGGGCCTACGAGCAGTACTTC.

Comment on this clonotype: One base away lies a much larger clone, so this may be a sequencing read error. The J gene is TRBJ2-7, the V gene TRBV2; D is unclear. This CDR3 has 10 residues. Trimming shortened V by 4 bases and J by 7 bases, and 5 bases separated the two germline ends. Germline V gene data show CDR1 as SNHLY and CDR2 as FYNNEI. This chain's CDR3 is CASSVSEQYF. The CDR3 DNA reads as TGTGCCAGCAGTGTGAGTGAGCAGTACTTC. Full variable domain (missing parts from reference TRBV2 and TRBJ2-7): EPEVTQTPSHQVTQMGQEVILRCVPISNHLYFYWYRQILGQKVEFLVSFYNNEISEKSEIFDDQFSVERPDGSNFTLKIRSTKLEDSAMYFCASSVSEQYFGPGTRLTVT.

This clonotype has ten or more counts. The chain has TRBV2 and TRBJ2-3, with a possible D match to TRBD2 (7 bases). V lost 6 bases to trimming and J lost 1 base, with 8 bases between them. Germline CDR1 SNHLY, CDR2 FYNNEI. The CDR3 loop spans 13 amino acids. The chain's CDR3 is CASRGGRTDTQYF. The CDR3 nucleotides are TGTGCCAGCAGGGGGGGGCGCACAGATACGCAGTATTTT.

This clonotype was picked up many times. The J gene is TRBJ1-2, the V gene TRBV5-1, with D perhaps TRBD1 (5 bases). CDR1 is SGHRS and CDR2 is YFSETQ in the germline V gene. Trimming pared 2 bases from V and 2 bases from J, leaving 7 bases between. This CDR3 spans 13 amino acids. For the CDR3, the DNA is TGCGCCAGCAGCTTACAGGCCAACTATGGCTACACCTTC. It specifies CASSLQANYGYTF.

The CDR3 coding sequence is TGTGCCAGCAGCCAAGGAGGAGGGAGGGGGCCCCTATACATGCGTAGTGAGCAGTTCTTC. It specifies CASSQGGGRGPLYMRSEQFF. The chain recombines TRBV3-1 with TRBJ2-1; D could derive from TRBD1 or TRBD2 (7 bases each). V shed 1 base and J shed 9 bases, with 31 bases lying between them. Germline V gives CDR1 LGHDT, CDR2 YNNKEL (reference sequence). There are 20 residues in the CDR3.

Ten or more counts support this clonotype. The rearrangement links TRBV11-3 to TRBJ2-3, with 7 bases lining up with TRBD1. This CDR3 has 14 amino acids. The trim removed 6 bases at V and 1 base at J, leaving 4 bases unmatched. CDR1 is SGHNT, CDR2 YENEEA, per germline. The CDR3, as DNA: TGTGCCAGCAGTCCGGGACAGCGCACAGATACGCAGTATTTT. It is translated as CASSPGQRTDTQYF.

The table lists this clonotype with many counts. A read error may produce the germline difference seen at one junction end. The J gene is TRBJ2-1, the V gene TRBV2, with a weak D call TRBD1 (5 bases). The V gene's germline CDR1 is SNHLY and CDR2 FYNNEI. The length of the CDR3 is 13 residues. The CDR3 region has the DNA TGTGCCAGCAGTGATCAATTCGGCAGGGCCTCGATCTTC. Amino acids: CASSDQFGRASIF.

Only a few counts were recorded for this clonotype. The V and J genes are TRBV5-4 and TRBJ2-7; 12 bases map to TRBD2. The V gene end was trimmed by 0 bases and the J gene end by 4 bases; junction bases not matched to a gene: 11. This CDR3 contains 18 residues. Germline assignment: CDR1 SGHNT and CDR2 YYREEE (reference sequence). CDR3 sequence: CASSLGASLAGGVYEQYF. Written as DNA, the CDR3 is TGTGCCAGCAGCTTGGGGGCTAGTCTAGCGGGAGGGGTATACGAGCAGTACTTC.

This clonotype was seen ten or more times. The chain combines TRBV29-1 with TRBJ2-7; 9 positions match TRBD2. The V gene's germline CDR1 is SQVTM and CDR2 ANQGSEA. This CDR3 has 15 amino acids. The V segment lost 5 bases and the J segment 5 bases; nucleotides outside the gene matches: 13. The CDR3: CSVPIRAGGFDEQYF. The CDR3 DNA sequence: TGCAGCGTTCCGATTAGAGCGGGAGGCTTTGACGAGCAGTACTTC.

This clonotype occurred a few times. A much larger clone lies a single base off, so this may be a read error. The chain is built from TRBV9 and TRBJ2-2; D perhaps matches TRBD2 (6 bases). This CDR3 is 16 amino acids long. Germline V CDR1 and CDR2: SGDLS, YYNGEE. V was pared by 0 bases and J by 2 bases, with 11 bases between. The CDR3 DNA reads TGTGCCAGCAGCGTAGACCCTAGCGCCAACACCGGGGAGCTGTTTTTT. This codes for CASSVDPSANTGELFF.

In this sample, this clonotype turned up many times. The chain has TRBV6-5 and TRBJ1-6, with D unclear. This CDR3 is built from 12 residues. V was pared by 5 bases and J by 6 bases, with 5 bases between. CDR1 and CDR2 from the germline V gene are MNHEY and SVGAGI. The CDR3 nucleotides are TGTGCCAGCAGTCCCTTTAATTCACCCCTCCACTTT. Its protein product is CASSPFNSPLHF.

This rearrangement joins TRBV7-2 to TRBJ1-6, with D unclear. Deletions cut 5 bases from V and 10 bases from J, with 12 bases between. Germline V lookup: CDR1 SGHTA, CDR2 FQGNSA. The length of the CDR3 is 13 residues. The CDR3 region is CASSPRRGSPLHF. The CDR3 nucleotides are TGTGCCAGCAGCCCAAGACGAGGCTCACCCCTCCACTTT.

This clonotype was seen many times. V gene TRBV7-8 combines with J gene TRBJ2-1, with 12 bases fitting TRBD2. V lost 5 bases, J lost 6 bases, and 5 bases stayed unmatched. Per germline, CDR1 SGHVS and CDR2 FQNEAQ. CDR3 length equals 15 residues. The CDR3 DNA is TGTGCCAGCAGCCCGACTAGCGGGAGTCGCAATGAGCAGTTCTTC. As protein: CASSPTSGSRNEQFF.